This TCR beta chain was recorded in a study of blood T cell repertoires in COVID-19. Study in general: Acute and convalescent COVID-19 specimens originated in the United States, Italy and Spain. The analysed material was cDNA or gDNA that came from T cells, B-cell-depleted T cells, or PBMCs.

V lost 4 bases and J lost 10; bases outside the gene matches: 10. The CDR3 is made up of 15 amino acids. Germline CDR1 reads ENHRY; CDR2 reads SYGVKD. Sequencing was performed with immunoSEQ multiplex PCR; in TCRdb, only in-frame clones are kept and a portion is missing. Of over 85,000 clones in the sample, approximately 84% were seen once. The sequence was collected from a human donor in a cohort sampled during active COVID-19. Sequencing was performed on peripheral blood. This chain connects TRBV10-3 to TRBJ1-6; TRBD1 matches at 7 bases. This CDR3 reads CAISVEPRQGSPLHF. The DNA of the CDR3 is TGTGCCATCAGTGTAGAACCGAGACAGGGCTCACCCCTCCACTTT.